This T cell receptor beta chain was captured in a study of shared clonotypes between healthy human individuals. CDR3 size: 16 residues. The germline gives CDR1 SNHLY, CDR2 FYNNEI. Trimming pared 3 bases from V and 1 base from J, leaving 13 bases between. It was CD45RO-negative cells, positively selected for CCR7, that made up naive CD8 cells, with terminally differentiated effector memory CD45RA+ cells excluded. Sequenced by immunoSEQ multiplex PCR; TCRdb stores in-frame clones only, minus some. The sample yields nearly 2 million clones, just under 95% seen once. The chain couples TRBV2 to TRBJ2-1; D is uncertain. The clonotype was recovered from a man aged 18 to 30 in good health. The sequenced sample was naive CD8+ T cells sorted from blood. In DNA form, the CDR3 reads TGTGCCAGCAGTGATGGTCCGCGATTATCCTACAATGAGCAGTTCTTC. Translation: CASSDGPRLSYNEQFF.